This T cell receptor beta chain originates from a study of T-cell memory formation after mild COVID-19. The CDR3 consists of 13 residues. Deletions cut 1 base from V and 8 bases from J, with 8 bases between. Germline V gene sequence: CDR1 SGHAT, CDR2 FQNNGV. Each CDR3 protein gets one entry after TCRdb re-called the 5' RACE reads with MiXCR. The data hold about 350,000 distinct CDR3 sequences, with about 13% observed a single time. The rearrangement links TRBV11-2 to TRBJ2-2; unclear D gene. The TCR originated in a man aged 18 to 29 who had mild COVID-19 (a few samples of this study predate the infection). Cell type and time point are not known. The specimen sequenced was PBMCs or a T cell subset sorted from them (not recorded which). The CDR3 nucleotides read TGTGCCAGCAGCTTAGGGGGAATTGGGGAGCTGTTTTTT. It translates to CASSLGGIGELFF.